This T cell receptor beta chain was recorded in a study of blood T cell repertoires in COVID-19. TCRdb keeps only in-frame clones here, not all; method: immunoSEQ multiplex PCR. The sample lists more than 85,000 clones; about 85% were seen once. Germline CDR1 and CDR2: MNHEY and SVGAGI. The CDR3 runs 14 residues. V was clipped by 2 bases and J by 4 bases, with 11 bases between them. The source is a human donor in a cohort sampled during active COVID-19. The sequenced sample was peripheral blood. The chain links TRBV6-5 to TRBJ1-1; perhaps TRBD1 as D (6 bases). The CDR3: CASSYGRGSTEAFF. CDR3 bases: TGTGCCAGCAGTTACGGCAGGGGCTCCACTGAAGCTTTCTTT.